This is a list of T cell receptor beta chains from one sample in a study of glioma-infiltrating T cells after dendritic cell vaccination. Libraries were prepared by immunoSEQ multiplex PCR; TCRdb keeps only in-frame clonotypes and omits some of them. The sample has around 90,000 clones; more than 80% are singletons. The sample was blood, taken after dendritic cell vaccination. The origin of the receptors is a human donor with glioblastoma. Each CDR3 is given without its conserved first and last residue. Fields, in order: CDR3 protein, V gene, J gene.

ASSPGTGGTEAF	TRBV11-1	TRBJ1-1
ASSSPGDGADTQY	TRBV6-5	TRBJ2-3
ASSQAGLPLNEQF	TRBV7-3	TRBJ2-1
ASSISGTNSPLH	TRBV19	TRBJ1-6
ASGARGLMETQY	TRBV12-5	TRBJ2-5
ASSGRTSGGSDTQY	TRBV5-1	TRBJ2-3
ASKGGGRLNSPLH	TRBV10-1	TRBJ1-6
ASSQQGQETQY	TRBV7-6	TRBJ2-5
ASSKTTGFNTEAF	TRBV14	TRBJ1-1
ASSYRGPNEKLF	TRBV6-5	TRBJ1-4
ASSGTLGQGVYEQY	TRBV6-1	TRBJ2-7
ASSFGGSSQETQY	TRBV5-4	TRBJ2-5
ASSVDHEGRPSGSKTQY	TRBV9	TRBJ2-5
ASSFSDRGGTEAF	TRBV5-1	TRBJ1-1
ASSPGTGANSPLH	TRBV18	TRBJ1-6
ASSIETGAYNEQF	TRBV5-1	TRBJ2-1
ASGPPGGLGRNTIY	TRBV12-5	TRBJ1-3
ASSQDGGYRPQH	TRBV4-1	TRBJ1-5
ATSRDRGTGASGNTIY	TRBV15	TRBJ1-3
SAKRDRSYNEQF	TRBV29-1	TRBJ2-1
ASRGTGKDGYT	TRBV2	TRBJ1-2
ASSPLDRGLSASY	TRBV4-1	TRBJ2-5
ASSLTGLGTGELF	TRBV7-7	TRBJ2-2
ASSIIAGGKDTQY	TRBV4-2	TRBJ2-3
ASSPGSSISGELF	TRBV18	TRBJ2-2
ASSPGGTGKNTEAF	TRBV7-9	TRBJ1-1
ASSNGQGAEKLF	TRBV6-6	TRBJ1-4
ASSFQGRFNYGYT	TRBV19	TRBJ1-2
ASSSPRGDTEAF	TRBV6-1	TRBJ1-1
ASSLSAGYSYEQY	TRBV28	TRBJ2-7
ASSKAAINEQF	TRBV19	TRBJ2-1
SVSTGANYGYT	TRBV29-1	TRBJ1-2
ASSDSGGGHEQY	TRBV2	TRBJ2-7
ASSYYITSSYNEQF	TRBV6-5	TRBJ2-1
ASSLQQGRTDTQY	TRBV5-1	TRBJ2-3
AAAEDRENGYT	TRBV27	TRBJ1-2
ASSPGGSGRALGADTQY	TRBV5-4	TRBJ2-3
ASSPPNSPLH	TRBV6-6	TRBJ1-6
ASSLVATGEGETQY	TRBV7-2	TRBJ2-5
ASRPDYSNQPQH	TRBV6-1	TRBJ1-5
ASSPRTVTQETQY	TRBV19	TRBJ2-5
ASSDRSNQPQH	TRBV6-1	TRBJ1-5
ASRLGQRYGYT	TRBV27	TRBJ1-2
ASSQVTGLRYGYT	TRBV14	TRBJ1-2
ASSLEAGGSQY	TRBV5-1	TRBJ2-7
ASPPPGNNSPLH	TRBV10-1	TRBJ1-6